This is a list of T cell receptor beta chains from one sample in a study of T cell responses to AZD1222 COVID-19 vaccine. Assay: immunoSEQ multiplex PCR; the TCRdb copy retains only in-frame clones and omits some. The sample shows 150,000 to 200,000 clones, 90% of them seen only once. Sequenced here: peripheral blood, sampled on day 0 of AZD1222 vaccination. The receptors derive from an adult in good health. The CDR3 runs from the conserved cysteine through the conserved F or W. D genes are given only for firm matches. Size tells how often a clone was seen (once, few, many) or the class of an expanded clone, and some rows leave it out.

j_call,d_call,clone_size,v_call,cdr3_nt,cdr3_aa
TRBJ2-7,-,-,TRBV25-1,TGTGCCAGCAGCGGATCCTCCTACGAGCAGTACTTC,CASSGSSYEQYF
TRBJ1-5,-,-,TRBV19,TGTGCCAGTAGTAGCGGGGGAAGCAATCAGCCCCAGCATTTT,CASSSGGSNQPQHF
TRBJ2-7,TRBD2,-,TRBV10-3,TGTGCCATCAGTGAGGGACGGGGGGGGAGCTACGAGCAGTACTTC,CAISEGRGGSYEQYF
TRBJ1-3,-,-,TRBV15,TGTGCCACCAGCAGAGATCAGGCTGGAAACACCATATATTTT,CATSRDQAGNTIYF
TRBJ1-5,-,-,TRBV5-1,TGCGCCAGCAGCCTCGGGACCCAGCCGGAGCAGCCCCAGCATTTT,CASSLGTQPEQPQHF
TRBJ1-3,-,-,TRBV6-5,TGTGCCAGCAGTTATCTGGGGAGTCTCTCTGGAAACACCATATATTTT,CASSYLGSLSGNTIYF
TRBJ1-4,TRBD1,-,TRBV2,TGTGCCAGCAGTGAAAGGGGACAGGGGTGGGGAAAACTGTTTTTT,CASSERGQGWGKLFF
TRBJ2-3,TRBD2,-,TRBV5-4,TGTGCCAACTCTGATAGCGGGACCACAGATACGCAGTATTTT,CANSDSGTTDTQYF
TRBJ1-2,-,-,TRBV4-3,TGCGCCAGCAGCCAAGCGAGTACTAACTATGGCTACACCTTC,CASSQASTNYGYTF
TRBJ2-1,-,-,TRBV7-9,TGTGCCAGCAGCTTAGTATATGAGCAGTTCTTC,CASSLVYEQFF
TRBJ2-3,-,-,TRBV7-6,TGTGCCAGCAGCTTAAATGCGCCGGGGGGCTCAGATACGCAGTATTTT,CASSLNAPGGSDTQYF
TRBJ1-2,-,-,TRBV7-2,TGTGCCAGCAGCTGGGTAGGGGAAAGCTATGGCTACACCTTC,CASSWVGESYGYTF
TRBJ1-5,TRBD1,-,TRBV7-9,TGTGCCAGCAGCTTAGCGGACACAGGGGTACCCGGGGACGATCAGCCCCAGCATTTT,CASSLADTGVPGDDQPQHF
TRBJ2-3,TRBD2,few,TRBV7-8,TGTGCCAGCAGGACCACTAGCGGTGCTAGCACAGATACGCAGTATTTT,CASRTTSGASTDTQYF
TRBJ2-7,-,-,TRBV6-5,TGTGCCAGCACTCGCCAAAAACCCTACGAGCAGTACTTC,CASTRQKPYEQYF
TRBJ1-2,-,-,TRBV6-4,TGTGCCAGCAGCGAAGGGAGGGGCTACACCTTC,CASSEGRGYTF
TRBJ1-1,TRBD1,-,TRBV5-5,TGTGCCAGCAGCGCCACCGGGACAGGGAAGGGGATGAACACTGAAGCTTTCTTT,CASSATGTGKGMNTEAFF
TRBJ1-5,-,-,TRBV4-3,TGCGCCAGCAGCCAAGATCCGGGGGATCAGCCCCAGCATTTT,CASSQDPGDQPQHF
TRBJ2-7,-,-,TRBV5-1,TGCGCCAGCAGCGGGGACGGCAATGGGAGCGAGCAGTACTTC,CASSGDGNGSEQYF
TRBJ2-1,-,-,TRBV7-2,TGTGCCAGCAGCTTAAGCGGCTCCTACAATGAGCAGTTCTTC,CASSLSGSYNEQFF
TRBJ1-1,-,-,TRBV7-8,TGTGCCAGCAGCCCAATCCAGGGACGAACTTTCTTT,CASSPIQGRTFF
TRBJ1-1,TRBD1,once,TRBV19,TGTGCCAGTAGTCAGACGACAGGGAGCACTGAAGCTTTCTTT,CASSQTTGSTEAFF
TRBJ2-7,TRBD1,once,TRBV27,TGTGCCAGCAGTCCTCTAAGGGGGCATCGGCCCTACGAGCAGTACTTC,CASSPLRGHRPYEQYF
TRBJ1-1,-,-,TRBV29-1,TGCAGCGGGGCGCGGGGCATGAACACTGAAGCTTTCTTT,CSGARGMNTEAFF
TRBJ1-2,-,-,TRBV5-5,TGTGCCAGCAGTCGGGCGGGGGATTTTAATGGCTACACCTTC,CASSRAGDFNGYTF
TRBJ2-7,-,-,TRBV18,TGTGCCAGCTCACCACCTGGTTCGCCCCGCGGCTACGAGCAGTACTTC,CASSPPGSPRGYEQYF
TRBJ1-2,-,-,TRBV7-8,TGTGCCAGCAGCTCGACTAACTATGGCTACACCTTC,CASSSTNYGYTF
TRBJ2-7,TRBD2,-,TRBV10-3,TGTGCCACCACCGGGAGGGAGTACGAGCAGTACTTC,CATTGREYEQYF
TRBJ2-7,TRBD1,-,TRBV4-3,TGCGCCAGCAGCCGAACAGGGGATCCCTACGAGCAGTACTTC,CASSRTGDPYEQYF
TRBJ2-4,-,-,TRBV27,TGTGCCAGCAGTTTCCAGGGGTCCACTGTCGAAAACATTCAGTACTTC,CASSFQGSTVENIQYF
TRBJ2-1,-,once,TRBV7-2,TGTGCCAGCAGCAGGGAGGATGAGCAGTTCTTC,CASSREDEQFF
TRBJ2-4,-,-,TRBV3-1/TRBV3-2,TGTGCCAGCAGCCAAGGCCACTCAAACATTCAGTACTTC,CASSQGHSNIQYF
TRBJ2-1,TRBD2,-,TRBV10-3,TGTGCCATCAGTGAGTCTTGGAGCGGGGCAAGGAATGAGCAGTTCTTC,CAISESWSGARNEQFF
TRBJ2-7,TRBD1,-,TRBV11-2,TGTGCCAGCAGCGCAGGACAGGGTCGGTACTTC,CASSAGQGRYF
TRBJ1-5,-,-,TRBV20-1,TGCAGTGCTAGTCCCCCAGGGTTTAATCAGCCCCAGCATTTT,CSASPPGFNQPQHF
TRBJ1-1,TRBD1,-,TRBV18,TGTGCCAGCTCCCGTATCTCGGACAGGCCTGTTGTTGGAAAAGCTTTCTTT,CASSRISDRPVVGKAFF
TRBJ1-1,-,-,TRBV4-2,TGTGCCAGCAGCCAAGAATGGGGCGATGAAGCTTTCTTT,CASSQEWGDEAFF
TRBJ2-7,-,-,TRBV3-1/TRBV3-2,TGTGCCAGCAGCCAATATGGCGGTTACGAGCAGTACTTC,CASSQYGGYEQYF
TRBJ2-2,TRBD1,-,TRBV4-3,TGCGCCAGCAGCCAAGGGGACAGGGGGCCTAACACCGGGGAGCTGTTTTTT,CASSQGDRGPNTGELFF
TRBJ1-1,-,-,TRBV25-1,TGTGCCACTACCCGCCCGGGGGGCTGGGACACTGAAGCTTTCTTT,CATTRPGGWDTEAFF
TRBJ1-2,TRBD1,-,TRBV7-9,TGTGCCAGCAGCTTACCAGGGGGCGCGGGCTATGGCTACACCTTC,CASSLPGGAGYGYTF
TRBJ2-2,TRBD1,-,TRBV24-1,TGTGCCACCAGTGAGGCCGGGACAGAGTTAGCCGGGGAGCTGTTTTTT,CATSEAGTELAGELFF
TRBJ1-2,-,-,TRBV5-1,TGCGCCAGCAGCTCCACTCAAACGTCCGGGGGCTACACCTTC,CASSSTQTSGGYTF
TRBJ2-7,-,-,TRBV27,TGTGCCAGCAGTTTCCCCGGGAACGAGCAGTACTTC,CASSFPGNEQYF
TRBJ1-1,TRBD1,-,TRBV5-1,TGCGCCAGCAGCTTGGAGGCAGGGGGCTACACTGAAGCTTTCTTT,CASSLEAGGYTEAFF
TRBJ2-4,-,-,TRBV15,TGTGCCACCAGCAGAGATCCGGAGGACCTAGCCAAAAACATTCAGTACTTC,CATSRDPEDLAKNIQYF
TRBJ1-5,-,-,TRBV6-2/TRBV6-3,TGTGCCAGCAGCGTCGCGGGAGGGAACAATCAGCCCCAGCATTTT,CASSVAGGNNQPQHF
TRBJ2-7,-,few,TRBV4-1,TGCGCCAGCAGCCAGGGTACAGGGAGAAACGAGCAGTACTTC,CASSQGTGRNEQYF
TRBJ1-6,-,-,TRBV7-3,TGTGCCAGCAGCTTAGGGAACGTGGATTCACCCCTCCACTTT,CASSLGNVDSPLHF
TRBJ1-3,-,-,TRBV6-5,TGTGCCAGCAGTTCGACAGGAAGCTCTGGAAACACCATATATTTT,CASSSTGSSGNTIYF